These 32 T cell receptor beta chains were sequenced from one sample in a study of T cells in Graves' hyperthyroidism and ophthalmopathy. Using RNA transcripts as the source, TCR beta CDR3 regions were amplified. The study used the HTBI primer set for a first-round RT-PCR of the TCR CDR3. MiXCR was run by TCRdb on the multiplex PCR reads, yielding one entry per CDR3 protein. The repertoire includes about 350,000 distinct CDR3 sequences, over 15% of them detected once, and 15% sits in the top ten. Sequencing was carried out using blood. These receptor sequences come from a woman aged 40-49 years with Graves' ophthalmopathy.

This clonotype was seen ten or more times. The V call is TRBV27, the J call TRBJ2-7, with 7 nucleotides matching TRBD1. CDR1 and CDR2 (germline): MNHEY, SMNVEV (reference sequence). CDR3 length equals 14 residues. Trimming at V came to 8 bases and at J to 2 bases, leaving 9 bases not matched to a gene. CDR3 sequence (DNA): TGTGCCAGCCACCTCCGGGACAGAGCCTACGAGCAGTACTTC. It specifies CASHLRDRAYEQYF.

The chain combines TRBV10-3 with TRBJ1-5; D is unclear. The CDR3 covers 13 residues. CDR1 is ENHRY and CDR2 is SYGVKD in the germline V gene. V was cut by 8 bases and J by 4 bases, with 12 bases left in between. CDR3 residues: CAISAETNQPQHF. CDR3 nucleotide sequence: TGTGCCATCTCGGCAGAAACTAATCAGCCCCAGCATTTT.

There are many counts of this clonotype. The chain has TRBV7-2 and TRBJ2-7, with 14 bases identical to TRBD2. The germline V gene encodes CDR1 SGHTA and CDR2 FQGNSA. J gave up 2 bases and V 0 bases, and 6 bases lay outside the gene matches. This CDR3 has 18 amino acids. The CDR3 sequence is CASSLAGLAGAQTYEQYF. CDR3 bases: TGTGCCAGCAGCTTAGCGGGACTAGCGGGAGCCCAAACCTACGAGCAGTACTTC.

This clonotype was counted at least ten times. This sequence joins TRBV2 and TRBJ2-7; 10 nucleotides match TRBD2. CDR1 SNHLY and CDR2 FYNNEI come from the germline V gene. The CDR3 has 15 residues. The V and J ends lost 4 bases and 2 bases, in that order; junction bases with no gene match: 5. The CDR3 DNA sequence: TGTGCCAGCAGTGTCCTAGCGGGAGAGGCCTACGAGCAGTACTTC. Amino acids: CASSVLAGEAYEQYF.

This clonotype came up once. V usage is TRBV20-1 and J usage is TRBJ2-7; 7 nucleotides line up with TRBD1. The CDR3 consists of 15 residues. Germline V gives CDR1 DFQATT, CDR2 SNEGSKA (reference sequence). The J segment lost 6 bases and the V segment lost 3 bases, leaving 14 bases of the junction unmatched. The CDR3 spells CSARPLGDSLSEQYF. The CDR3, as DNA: TGCAGTGCTAGGCCCCTTGGGGACAGCTTAAGCGAGCAGTACTTC.

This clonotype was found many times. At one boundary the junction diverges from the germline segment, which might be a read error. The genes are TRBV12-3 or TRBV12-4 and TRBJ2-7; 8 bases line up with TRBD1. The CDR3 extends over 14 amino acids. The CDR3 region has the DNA TGTGCCAGCAGGTTCGCAGGGGGCTCCCACGAGCAGTACTTC. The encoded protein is CASRFAGGSHEQYF.

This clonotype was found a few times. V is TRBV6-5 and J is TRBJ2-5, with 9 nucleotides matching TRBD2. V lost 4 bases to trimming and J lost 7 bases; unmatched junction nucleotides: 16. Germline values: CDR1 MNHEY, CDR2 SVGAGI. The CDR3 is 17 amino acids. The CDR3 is CASSLDRAGGPLGTQYF. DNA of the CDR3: TGTGCCAGCAGTTTAGATCGAGCGGGAGGCCCTTTAGGGACCCAGTACTTC.

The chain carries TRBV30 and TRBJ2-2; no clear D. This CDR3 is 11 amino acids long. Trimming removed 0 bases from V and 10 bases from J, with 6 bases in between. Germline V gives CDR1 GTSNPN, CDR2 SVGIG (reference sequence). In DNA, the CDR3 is TGTGCCTGGAGTGTTGCGTCGGAGCTGTTTTTT. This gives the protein CAWSVASELFF.

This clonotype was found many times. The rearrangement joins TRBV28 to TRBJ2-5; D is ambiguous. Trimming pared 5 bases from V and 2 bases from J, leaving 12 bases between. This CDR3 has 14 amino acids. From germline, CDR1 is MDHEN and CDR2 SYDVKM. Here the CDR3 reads CASSAVGPQETQYF. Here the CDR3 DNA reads TGTGCCAGCAGTGCAGTTGGGCCTCAAGAGACCCAGTACTTC.

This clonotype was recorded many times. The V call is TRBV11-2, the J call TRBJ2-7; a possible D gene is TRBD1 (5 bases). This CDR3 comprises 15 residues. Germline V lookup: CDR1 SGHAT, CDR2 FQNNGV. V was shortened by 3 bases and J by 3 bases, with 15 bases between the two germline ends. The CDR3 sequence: CASSLATGSGYEQYF. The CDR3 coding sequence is TGTGCCAGCAGCTTGGCTACAGGTTCGGGCTACGAGCAGTACTTC.

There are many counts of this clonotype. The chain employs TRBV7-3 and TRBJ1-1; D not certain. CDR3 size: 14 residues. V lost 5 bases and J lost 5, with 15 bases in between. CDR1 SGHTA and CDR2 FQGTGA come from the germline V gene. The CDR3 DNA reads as TGTGCCAGCAGCCTTGGGGTAGGAGAAACTGAAGCTTTCTTT. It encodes CASSLGVGETEAFF.

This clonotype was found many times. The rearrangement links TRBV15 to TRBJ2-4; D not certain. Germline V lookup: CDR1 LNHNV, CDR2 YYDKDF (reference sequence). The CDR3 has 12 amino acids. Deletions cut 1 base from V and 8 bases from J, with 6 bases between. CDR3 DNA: TGTGCCACCAGCAGAGGTTGGGACATTCAGTACTTC. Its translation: CATSRGWDIQYF.

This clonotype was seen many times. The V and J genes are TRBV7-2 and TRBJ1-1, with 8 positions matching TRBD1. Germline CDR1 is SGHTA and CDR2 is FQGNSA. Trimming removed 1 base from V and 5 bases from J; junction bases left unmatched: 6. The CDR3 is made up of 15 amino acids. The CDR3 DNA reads TGTGCCAGCAGCTTAGGAGTAACAGGGGGAACTGAAGCTTTCTTT. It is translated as CASSLGVTGGTEAFF.

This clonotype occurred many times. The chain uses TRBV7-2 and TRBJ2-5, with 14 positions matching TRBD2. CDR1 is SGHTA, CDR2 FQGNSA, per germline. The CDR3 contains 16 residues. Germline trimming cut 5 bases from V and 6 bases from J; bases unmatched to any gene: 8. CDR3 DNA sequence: TGTGCCAGCAGCCGCAGACTAGCGGGAGGGGAGAAGACCCAGTACTTC. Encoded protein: CASSRRLAGGEKTQYF.

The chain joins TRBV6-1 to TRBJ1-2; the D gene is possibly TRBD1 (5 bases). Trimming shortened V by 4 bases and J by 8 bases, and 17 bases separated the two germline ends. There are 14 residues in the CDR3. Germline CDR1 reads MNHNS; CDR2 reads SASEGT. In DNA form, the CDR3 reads TGTGCCAGCAGTGGAGTAGGGCAGGGAGACGGCTACACCTTC. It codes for CASSGVGQGDGYTF.

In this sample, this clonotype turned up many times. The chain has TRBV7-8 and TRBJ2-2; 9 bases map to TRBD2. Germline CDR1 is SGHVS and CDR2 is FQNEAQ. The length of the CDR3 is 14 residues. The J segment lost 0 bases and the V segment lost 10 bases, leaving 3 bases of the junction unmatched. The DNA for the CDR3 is TGTGCCACTCTAGCGGGAACGAACACCGGGGAGCTGTTTTTT. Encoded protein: CATLAGTNTGELFF. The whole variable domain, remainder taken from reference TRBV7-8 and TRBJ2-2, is GAGVSQSPRYKVAKRGQDVALRCDPISGHVSLFWYQQALGQGPEFLTYFQNEAQLDKSGLPSDRFFAERPEGSVSTLKIQRTQQEDSAVYLCATLAGTNTGELFFGEGSRLTVL.

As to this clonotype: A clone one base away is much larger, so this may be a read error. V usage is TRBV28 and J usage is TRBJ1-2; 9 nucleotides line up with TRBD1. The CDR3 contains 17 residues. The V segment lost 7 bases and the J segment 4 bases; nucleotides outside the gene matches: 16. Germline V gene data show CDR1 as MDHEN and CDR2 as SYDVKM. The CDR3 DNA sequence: TGTGCCAGCACTCGCCCCATACCGGGACAGGGAGGCTATGGCTACACCTTC. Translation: CASTRPIPGQGGYGYTF.

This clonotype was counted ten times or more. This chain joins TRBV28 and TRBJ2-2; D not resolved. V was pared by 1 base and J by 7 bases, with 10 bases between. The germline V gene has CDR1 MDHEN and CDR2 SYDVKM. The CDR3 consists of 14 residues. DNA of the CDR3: TGTGCCAGCAGTTTATCCGGAAAAGGCGGGGAGCTGTTTTTT. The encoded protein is CASSLSGKGGELFF. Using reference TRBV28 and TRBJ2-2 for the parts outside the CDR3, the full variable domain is DVKVTQSSRYLVKRTGEKVFLECVQDMDHENMFWYRQDPGLGLRLIYFSYDVKMKEKGDIPEGYSVSREKKERFSLILESASTNQTSMYLCASSLSGKGGELFFGEGSRLTVL.

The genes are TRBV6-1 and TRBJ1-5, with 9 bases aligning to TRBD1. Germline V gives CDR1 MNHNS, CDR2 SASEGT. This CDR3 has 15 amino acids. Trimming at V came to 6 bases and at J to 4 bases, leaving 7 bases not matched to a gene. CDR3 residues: CASRGAGTGNQPQHF. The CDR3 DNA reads TGTGCCAGCAGGGGGGCCGGGACAGGGAATCAGCCCCAGCATTTT.

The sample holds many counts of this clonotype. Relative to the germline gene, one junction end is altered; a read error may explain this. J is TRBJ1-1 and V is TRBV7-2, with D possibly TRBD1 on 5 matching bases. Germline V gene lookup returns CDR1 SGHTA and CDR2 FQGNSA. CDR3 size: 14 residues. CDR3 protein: CASSLVPGTTEAFF. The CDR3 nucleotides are TGTGCCAGCAGCTTAGTTCCAGGGACCACTGAAGCTTTCTTC.

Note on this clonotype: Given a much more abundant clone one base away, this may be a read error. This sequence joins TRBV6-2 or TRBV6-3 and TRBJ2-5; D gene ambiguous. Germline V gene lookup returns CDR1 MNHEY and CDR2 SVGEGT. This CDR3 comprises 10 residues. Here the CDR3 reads CASRIETLYF. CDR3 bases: TGTGCCAGCAGAATAGAGACCCTGTACTTC.

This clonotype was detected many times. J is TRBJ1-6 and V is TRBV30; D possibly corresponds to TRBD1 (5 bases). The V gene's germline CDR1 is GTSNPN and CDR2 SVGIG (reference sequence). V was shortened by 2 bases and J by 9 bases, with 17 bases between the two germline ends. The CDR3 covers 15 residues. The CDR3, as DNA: TGTGCCTGGAGTATTCCCGGGACCCTGGGTTCACCCCTCCACTTT. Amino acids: CAWSIPGTLGSPLHF.

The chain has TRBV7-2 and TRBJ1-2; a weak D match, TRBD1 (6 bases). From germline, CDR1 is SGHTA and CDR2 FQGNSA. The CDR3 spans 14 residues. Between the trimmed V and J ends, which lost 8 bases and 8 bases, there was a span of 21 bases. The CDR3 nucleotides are TGTGCCAGCGGCGAAGACTGGGGGGGCTACGGCTACACCTTC. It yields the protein CASGEDWGGYGYTF.

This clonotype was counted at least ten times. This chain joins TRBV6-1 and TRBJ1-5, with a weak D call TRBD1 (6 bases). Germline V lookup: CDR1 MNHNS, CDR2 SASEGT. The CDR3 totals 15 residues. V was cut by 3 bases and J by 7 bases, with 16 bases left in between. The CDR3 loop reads CASSEGLRGGQPQHF. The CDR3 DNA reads TGTGCCAGCAGTGAGGGGCTCAGGGGAGGACAGCCCCAGCATTTT.

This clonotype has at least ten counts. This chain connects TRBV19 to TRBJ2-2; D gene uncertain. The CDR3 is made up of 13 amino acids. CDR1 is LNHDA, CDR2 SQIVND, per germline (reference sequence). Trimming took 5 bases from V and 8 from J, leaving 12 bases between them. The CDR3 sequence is CASSPALTGELFF. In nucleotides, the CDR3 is TGTGCCAGTAGTCCGGCGTTGACTGGGGAGCTGTTTTTT.

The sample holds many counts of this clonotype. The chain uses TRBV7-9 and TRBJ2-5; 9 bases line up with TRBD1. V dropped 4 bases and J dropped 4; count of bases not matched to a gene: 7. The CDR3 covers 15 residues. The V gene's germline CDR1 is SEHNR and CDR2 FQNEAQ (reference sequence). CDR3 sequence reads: CASSSVGQGRETQYF. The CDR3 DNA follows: TGTGCCAGCAGCTCAGTGGGACAGGGAAGAGAGACCCAGTACTTC.

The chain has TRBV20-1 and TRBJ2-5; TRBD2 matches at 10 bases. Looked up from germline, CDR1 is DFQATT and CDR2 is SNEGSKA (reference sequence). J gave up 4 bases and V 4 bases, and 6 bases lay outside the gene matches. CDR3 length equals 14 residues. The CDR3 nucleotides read TGCAGTGCTACACTATTAGCGGGAGGAGAGACCCAGTACTTC. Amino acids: CSATLLAGGETQYF.

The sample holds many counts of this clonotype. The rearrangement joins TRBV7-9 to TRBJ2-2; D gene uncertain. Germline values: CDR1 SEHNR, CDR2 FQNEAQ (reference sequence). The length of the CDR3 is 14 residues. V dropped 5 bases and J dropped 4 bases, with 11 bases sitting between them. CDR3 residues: CASSKAGVTGELFF. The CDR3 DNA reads TGTGCCAGCAGCAAGGCTGGAGTCACCGGGGAGCTGTTTTTT.

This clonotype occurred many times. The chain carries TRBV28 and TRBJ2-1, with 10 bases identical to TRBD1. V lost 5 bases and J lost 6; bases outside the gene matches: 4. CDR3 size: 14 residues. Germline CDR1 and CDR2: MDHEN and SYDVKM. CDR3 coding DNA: TGTGCCAGCAGTCGACAGGGGGCATTCAATGAGCAGTTCTTC. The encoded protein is CASSRQGAFNEQFF.

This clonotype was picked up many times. CDR3 nucleotide sequence: TGTGCCAGCAGCTTAGCCAATGAGCAGTTCTTC. Translating it yields CASSLANEQFF. The V call is TRBV7-2, the J call TRBJ2-1; D is ambiguous. Germline values: CDR1 SGHTA, CDR2 FQGNSA. The CDR3 length is 11 residues. V was trimmed by 0 bases and J by 6 bases, leaving 0 bases between them.

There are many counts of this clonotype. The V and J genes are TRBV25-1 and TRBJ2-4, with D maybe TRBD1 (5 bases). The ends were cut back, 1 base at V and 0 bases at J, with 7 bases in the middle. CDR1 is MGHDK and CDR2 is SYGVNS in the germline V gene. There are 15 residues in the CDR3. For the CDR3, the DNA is TGTGCCAGCAGTGAATCAGGGTTAGCCAAAAACATTCAGTACTTC. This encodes CASSESGLAKNIQYF. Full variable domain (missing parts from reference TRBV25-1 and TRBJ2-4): EADIYQTPRYLVIGTGKKITLECSQTMGHDKMYWYQQDPGMELHLIHYSYGVNSTEKGDLSSESTVSRIRTEHFPLTLESARPSHTSQYLCASSESGLAKNIQYFGAGTRLSVL.

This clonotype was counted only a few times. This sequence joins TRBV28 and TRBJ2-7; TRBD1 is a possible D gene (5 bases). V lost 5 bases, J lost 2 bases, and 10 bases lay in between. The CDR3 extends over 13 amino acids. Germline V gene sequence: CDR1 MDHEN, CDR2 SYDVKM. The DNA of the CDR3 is TGTGCCAGCAGTGCTCAGGGTCCCTACGAGCAGTACTTC. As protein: CASSAQGPYEQYF.